The sequence of this TCR beta chain was determined in a study of technical replicates of blood from a few donors. Profiled with immunoSEQ multiplex PCR; TCRdb holds only in-frame clones, not every one. The sample has roughly 70,000 clones, about 90% seen once; the top ten hold 0.38%. This CDR3 spans 14 amino acids. Trimming pared 1 base from V and 6 bases from J, leaving 12 bases between. Germline V gene data show CDR1 as SGHVS and CDR2 as FNYEAQ. This receptor was taken from a human donor in good health. The rearrangement joins TRBV7-6 to TRBJ2-5; D uncertain. The specimen was T cells isolated from PBMCs. This CDR3 reads CASSLDPGWQTQYF. The CDR3, as DNA: TGTGCCAGCAGCTTAGACCCAGGTTGGCAGACCCAGTACTTC.